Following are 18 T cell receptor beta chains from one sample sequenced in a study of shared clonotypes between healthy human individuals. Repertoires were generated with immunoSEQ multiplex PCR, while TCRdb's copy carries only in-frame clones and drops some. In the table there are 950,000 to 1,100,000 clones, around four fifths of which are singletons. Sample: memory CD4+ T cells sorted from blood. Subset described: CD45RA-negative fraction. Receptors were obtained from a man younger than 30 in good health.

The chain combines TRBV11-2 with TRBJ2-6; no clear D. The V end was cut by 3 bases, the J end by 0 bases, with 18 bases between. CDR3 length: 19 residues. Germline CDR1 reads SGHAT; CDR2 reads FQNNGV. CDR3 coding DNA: TGTGCCAGCAGCTTGAGTTTGGATACCCTGGGCTCTGGGGCCAACGTCCTGACTTTC. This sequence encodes CASSLSLDTLGSGANVLTF.

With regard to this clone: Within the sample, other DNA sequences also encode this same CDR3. The CDR3 reads CASSLEGSNQPQHF. The CDR3 DNA reads as TGCGCCAGCAGCTTGGAAGGGTCCAATCAGCCCCAGCATTTT. This sequence joins TRBV5-1 and TRBJ1-5; D is ambiguous. The CDR3 extends over 14 amino acids. CDR1 SGHRS and CDR2 YFSETQ come from the germline V gene. The germline V and J ends were trimmed by 0 bases and 3 bases, with 7 bases remaining between them.

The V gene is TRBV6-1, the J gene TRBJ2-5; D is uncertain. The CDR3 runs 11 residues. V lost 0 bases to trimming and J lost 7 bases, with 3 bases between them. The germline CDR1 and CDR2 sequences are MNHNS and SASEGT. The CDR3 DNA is TGTGCCAGCAGTGAAGCTGGGACCCAGTACTTC. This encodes CASSEAGTQYF.

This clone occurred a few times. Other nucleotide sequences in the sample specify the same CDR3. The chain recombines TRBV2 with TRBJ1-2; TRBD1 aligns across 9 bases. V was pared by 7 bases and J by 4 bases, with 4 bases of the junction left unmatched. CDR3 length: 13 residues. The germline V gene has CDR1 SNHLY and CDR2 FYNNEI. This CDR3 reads CASTGQGVYGYTF. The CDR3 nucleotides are TGTGCCAGCACGGGACAGGGCGTCTATGGCTACACCTTC.

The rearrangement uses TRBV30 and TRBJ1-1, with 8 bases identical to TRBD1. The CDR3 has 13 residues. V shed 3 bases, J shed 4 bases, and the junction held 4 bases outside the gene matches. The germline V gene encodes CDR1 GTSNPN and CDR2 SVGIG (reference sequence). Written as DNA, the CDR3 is TGTGCCTGGAGGGGACAGGATACCACTGAAGCTTTCTTT. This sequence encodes CAWRGQDTTEAFF. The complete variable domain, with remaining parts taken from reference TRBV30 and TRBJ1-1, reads SQTIHQWPATLVQPVGSPLSLECTVEGTSNPNLYWYRQAAGRGLQLLFYSVGIGQISSEVPQNLSASRPQDRQFILSSKKLLLSDSGFYLCAWRGQDTTEAFFGQGTRLTVV.

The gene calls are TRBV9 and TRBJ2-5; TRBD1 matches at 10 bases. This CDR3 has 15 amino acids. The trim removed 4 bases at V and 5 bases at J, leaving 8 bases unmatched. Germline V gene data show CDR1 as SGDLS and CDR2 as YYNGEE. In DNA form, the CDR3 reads TGTGCCAGCAGCTACCCCGGGACAGGGGAGGAGACCCAGTACTTC. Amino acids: CASSYPGTGEETQYF.

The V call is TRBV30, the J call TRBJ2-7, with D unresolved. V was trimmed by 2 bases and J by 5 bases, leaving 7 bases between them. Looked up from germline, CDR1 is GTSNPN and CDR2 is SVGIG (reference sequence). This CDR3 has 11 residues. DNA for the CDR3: TGTGCCTGGAGTTGGGAAGACGAGCAGTACTTC. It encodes CAWSWEDEQYF. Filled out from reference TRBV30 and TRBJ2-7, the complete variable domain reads SQTIHQWPATLVQPVGSPLSLECTVEGTSNPNLYWYRQAAGRGLQLLFYSVGIGQISSEVPQNLSASRPQDRQFILSSKKLLLSDSGFYLCAWSWEDEQYFGPGTRLTVT.

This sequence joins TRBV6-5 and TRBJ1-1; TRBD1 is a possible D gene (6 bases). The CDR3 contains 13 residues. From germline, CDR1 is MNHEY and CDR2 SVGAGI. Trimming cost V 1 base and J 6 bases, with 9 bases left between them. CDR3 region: CASSYLGGPEAFF. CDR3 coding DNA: TGTGCCAGCAGTTACTTAGGGGGACCTGAAGCTTTCTTT.

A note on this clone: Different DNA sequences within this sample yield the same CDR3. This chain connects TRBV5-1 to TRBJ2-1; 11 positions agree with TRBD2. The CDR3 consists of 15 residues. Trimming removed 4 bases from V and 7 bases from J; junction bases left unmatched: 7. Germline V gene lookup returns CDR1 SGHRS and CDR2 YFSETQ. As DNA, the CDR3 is TGCGCCAGCAGCCCGGGGCTAGCGGGAGGAAATGAGCAGTTCTTC. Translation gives CASSPGLAGGNEQFF.

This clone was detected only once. The CDR3 is CASSPYGLNRGTSTDTQYF. In DNA, the CDR3 is TGTGCCAGCAGTCCCTACGGGTTGAACAGGGGAACTAGCACAGATACGCAGTATTTT. J is TRBJ2-3 and V is TRBV27; 7 bases are shared with TRBD1. Germline loops: CDR1 MNHEY, CDR2 SMNVEV (reference sequence). Losses at the gene ends were 5 bases for V and 0 bases for J; bases not matched to a gene: 17. The CDR3 spans 19 residues.

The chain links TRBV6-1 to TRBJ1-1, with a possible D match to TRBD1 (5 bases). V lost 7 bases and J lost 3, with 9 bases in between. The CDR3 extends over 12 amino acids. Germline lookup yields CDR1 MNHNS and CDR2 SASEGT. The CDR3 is CASTGAYTEAFF. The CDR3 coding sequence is TGTGCCAGCACCGGGGCGTACACTGAAGCTTTCTTT.

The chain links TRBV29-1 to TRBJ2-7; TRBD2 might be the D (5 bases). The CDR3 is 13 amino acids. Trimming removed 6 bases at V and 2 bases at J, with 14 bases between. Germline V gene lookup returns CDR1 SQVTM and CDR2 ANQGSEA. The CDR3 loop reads CSVRGYGTYEQYF. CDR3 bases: TGCAGCGTCCGCGGGTACGGAACCTACGAGCAGTACTTC.

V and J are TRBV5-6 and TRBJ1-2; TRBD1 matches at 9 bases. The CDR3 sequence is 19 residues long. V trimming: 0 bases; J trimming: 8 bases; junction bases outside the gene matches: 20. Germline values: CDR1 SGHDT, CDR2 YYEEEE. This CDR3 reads CASSLAQLWGQGSPMGYTF. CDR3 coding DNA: TGTGCCAGCAGCTTGGCACAGCTGTGGGGACAGGGATCCCCTATGGGCTACACCTTC.

CDR3 residues: CASSHTAGAPSGANVLTF. CDR3 coding DNA: TGCGCCAGCAGCCATACGGCAGGGGCTCCCTCTGGGGCCAACGTCCTGACTTTC. The V gene is TRBV4-3, the J gene TRBJ2-6; D possibly corresponds to TRBD1 (6 bases). Germline V gene data show CDR1 as LGHNA and CDR2 as YSLEER. Trimming removed 3 bases at V and 0 bases at J, with 15 bases between. The CDR3 covers 18 residues.

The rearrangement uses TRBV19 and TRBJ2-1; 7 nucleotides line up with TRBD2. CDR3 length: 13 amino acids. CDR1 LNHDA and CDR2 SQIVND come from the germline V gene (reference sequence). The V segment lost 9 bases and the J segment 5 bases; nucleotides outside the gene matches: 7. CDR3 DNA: TGTGCCAGCGATCACGGGGGGAACAATGAGCAGTTCTTC. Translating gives CASDHGGNNEQFF. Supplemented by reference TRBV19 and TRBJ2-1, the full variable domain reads DGGITQSPKYLFRKEGQNVTLSCEQNLNHDAMYWYRQDPGQGLRLIYYSQIVNDFQKGDIAEGYSVSREKKESFPLTVTSAQKNPTAFYLCASDHGGNNEQFFGPGTRLTVL.

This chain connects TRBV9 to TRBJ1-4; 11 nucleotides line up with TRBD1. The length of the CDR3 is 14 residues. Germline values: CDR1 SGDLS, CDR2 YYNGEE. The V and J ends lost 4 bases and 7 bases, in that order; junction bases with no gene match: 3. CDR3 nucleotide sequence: TGTGCCAGCAGCTCGGGACAGGGGGGTGAAAAACTGTTTTTT. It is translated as CASSSGQGGEKLFF.

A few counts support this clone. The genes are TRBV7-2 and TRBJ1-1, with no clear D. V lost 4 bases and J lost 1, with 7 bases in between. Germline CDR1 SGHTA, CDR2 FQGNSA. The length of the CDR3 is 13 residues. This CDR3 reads CASSSLRNTEAFF. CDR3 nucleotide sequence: TGTGCCAGCAGCTCCCTCCGGAACACTGAAGCTTTCTTT.

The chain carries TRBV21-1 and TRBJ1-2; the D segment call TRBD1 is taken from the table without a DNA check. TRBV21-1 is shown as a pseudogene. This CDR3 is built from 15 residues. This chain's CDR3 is CASTRGDEDNYGYTF. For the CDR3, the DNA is TGTGCCAGCACCAGGGGGGACGAGGATAACTATGGCTACACCTTC.